This T cell receptor beta chain was retrieved from a study of blood T cells in healthy people across ages (dated by TCRdb to 2015 to 2017). Regarding the research as a whole: In model experiments, template switching captured about one uniquely barcoded TCR beta cDNA molecule for every two T cells. To avoid experimental bias, donors of different ages were spread randomly across the sequencing lanes. Four age groups were formed from the donors: young (average approximately 15 years), middle-aged (approximately 40), aged (about 62) and long-lived (approximately 80). Age-related changes in TCR beta repertoire diversity were measured in the study by deep sequencing normalized with unique cDNA molecular identifiers. Using the same blood draw, the study looked at two additional independent replicas of 1 million unique cDNA reads for two donors, one aged 18 to 30 and the other aged 80 or older. Study-level results and caveats: Total diversity estimates from one million sequenced T cells were considered lower bounds and underestimates. Compared with the aged group, more naive CD4+ T cells, fewer expanded clones and increased TCR diversity were shown by the long-lived group, suggesting age selection. The CMV infection status of donors was not known, potentially confounding age-related changes in expanded clonotypes. Observed TCR beta diversity per million T cells fell roughly linearly with age, and a significant reduction was already apparent by age approximately 40. Conclusive comparison of naive and antigen-experienced compartments was prevented by the profiling of bulk unsorted PBMCs. Observed TCR beta diversity correlated strongly with the percentage of naive T cells measured by flow cytometry.

The approximately 41 donors, aged roughly 6 to 100 years, were systemically healthy Caucasian individuals from Russia. Each donor gave 8 to 10 milliliters of peripheral blood, drawn into EDTA-treated Vacutainer tubes. PBMCs were isolated by Ficoll-Paque density-gradient centrifugation, with at least 7 million obtained per sample. Trizol reagent was used to extract total RNA from the PBMCs, yielding at least 6 micrograms per sample. Naive CD45RAhigh/CD27high T cell percentages were measured by flow cytometry on a PBMC aliquot from every donor. To prepare the library, 5' RACE was applied. The run used an Illumina HiSeq 2500. A second PCR of 7 to 11 cycles was performed with a sample-barcoded 5' primer and a J-beta primer mix. A template-switch 5' adaptor carrying 12 random nucleotides introduced a unique molecular identifier onto each TCR beta cDNA molecule. At least 2.5 million CDR3-containing paired-end reads were obtained from each sample. All of the RNA was converted into first-strand cDNA using the Mint cDNA synthesis kit, with a TRBC-specific oligonucleotide serving as the primer. Following uracil-DNA glycosylase treatment, all cDNA underwent a first 18-cycle PCR with the universal primers M1SS and BC2_uni_R. As for the authors' bioinformatics: For normalization, 1 million high-quality reads were randomly selected from each sample, with every read carrying a distinct molecular identifier. Reads with shared molecular identifiers were discarded instead of being binned into consensus sequences. CDR3 identification, clonotype clustering and error correction used MiTCR with a Q25 quality threshold and the strictest error-elimination algorithm. A nonparametric unseen species model with Euler transformation was used to estimate a lower bound on total TCR beta diversity. TCRdb cleaned the public reads at Q25 with fastp, built clones with MiXCR and kept in-frame beta chains. Rows are unified per CDR3 protein, each entry keeping the most common DNA and genes. The V and J calls were not made by the authors but by TCRdb's processing. For this sample the table gives some 370,000 distinct CDR3 sequences, of which about 49% were detected only once. The ten largest make up 45% to 65% of the sample.

Turning to this clonotype: Its recognized antigen is unknown. Base qualities are not provided; no much larger clone lies one nucleotide away.

The CDR3 holds 17 amino acids from the cysteine to the phenylalanine. The DNA shown is the 51-base CDR3, in frame from base 1. CDR1 SGHTA and CDR2 FQGNSA were looked up in the germline V gene. Deletion took 1 base off V and 7 bases off J, with a span of 23 bases between the germline ends. Sequenced input: blood. The rearranged segments are TRBV7-2 and TRBJ2-7; a weak D assignment points to TRBD1 (6 bases agree). The TCR originated in a man in his fifties or sixties in good health. The nucleotide sequence reads as follows: TGTGCCAGCAGCTTAGGGGGCCTAGCATCAGGGGTCGATGAGCAGTACTTC. Translated, this is CASSLGGLASGVDEQYF.